These T cell receptor beta chains were read from a single sample in a study of CDR3 diversity in severe acne. TCRdb passed the PCR reads through MiXCR, listing each CDR3 protein once. The sample has tens of thousands of distinct CDR3 sequences; about 54% are singletons. The sample was blood. All receptors derive from a male donor in good health, without acne. Each CDR3 is given with its conserved first and last residue. Each record gives: V gene, CDR3 protein.

>TRBV7-8
CASSLEAGNTIYF
>TRBV5-4
CASSLELAEGRDTQYF
>TRBV12-3/TRBV12-4
CASSLLGQGEAKNIQYF
>TRBV3-1
CASSQYVSLDYEQYF
>TRBV12-3/TRBV12-4
CASSQNLGNTEAFF
>TRBV20-1
CSAIGSGSFIDTQYF
>TRBV6-5
CASSYSRGPETQYF
>TRBV20-1
CSASMGQWNEKLFF
>TRBV19
CASSLQLSDEQYF
>TRBV2
CASGASGYGYTF
>TRBV20-1
CSARKTSGSTDTQYF
>TRBV6-5
CASSSHTKVEAFF
>TRBV29-1
CSVDLYGYTF
>TRBV5-1
CASSPLGQGHGYTF
>TRBV5-1
CASSEPTGFRQPCRRLLGYEQYF
>TRBV24-1
CATSDLYGYTF
>TRBV20-1
CSASRGSGTNSPLHF
>TRBV15
CATRTGGKVNSIRLMYEAFF
>TRBV7-9
CASSSADRANYGYTF
>TRBV6-1
CASSENWVLGDEQFF
>TRBV20-1
CSARRSAGGHEQYF
>TRBV7-6
CASTSGSSYEQYF
>TRBV6-5
CASSAGMEVETQYF
>TRBV7-6
CASSSQGLAASYEQYF
>TRBV4-1
CASSHGTQPQHF
>TRBV20-1
CSASGAPYEQYF
>TRBV2
CASSGGPVTDTQYF
>TRBV5-8
CASSLVGLDYGYTF